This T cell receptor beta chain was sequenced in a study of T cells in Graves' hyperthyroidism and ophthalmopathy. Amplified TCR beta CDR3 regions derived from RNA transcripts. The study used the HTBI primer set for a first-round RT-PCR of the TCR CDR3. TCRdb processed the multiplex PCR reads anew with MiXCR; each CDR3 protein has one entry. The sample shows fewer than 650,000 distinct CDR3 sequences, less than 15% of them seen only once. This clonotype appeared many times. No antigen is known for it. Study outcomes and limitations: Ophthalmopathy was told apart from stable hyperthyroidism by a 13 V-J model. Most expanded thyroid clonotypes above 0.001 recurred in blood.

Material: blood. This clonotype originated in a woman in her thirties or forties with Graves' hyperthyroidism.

The CDR3 reads CASHPSPSPSYRDNYGYTF. For the CDR3, the DNA is TGTGCCAGCCACCCTTCGCCCTCTCCCTCCTACAGGGACAACTATGGCTACACCTTC. The chain links TRBV6-1 to TRBJ1-2, with a weak D call TRBD1 (6 bases). The CDR3 extends over 19 amino acids. V lost 8 bases and J 2 bases, leaving 30 bases between the germline ends. From germline, CDR1 is MNHNS and CDR2 SASEGT.